This passage covers 19 T cell receptor beta chains from one sample sequenced in a study of blood T cell repertoires in COVID-19. The method was immunoSEQ multiplex PCR; TCRdb's version includes in-frame clones alone and lacks a portion of them. The sample lists some 130,000 clones; approximately 83% were seen once. The sample comprised peripheral blood. Every receptor here comes from a man aged 40-49 years with active or convalescent COVID-19.

The chain couples TRBV13 to TRBJ1-1; 7 bases are a match to TRBD1. In germline, CDR1 is PRHDT, CDR2 FYEKMQ (reference sequence). The CDR3 has 13 amino acids. V lost 4 bases, J lost 5 bases, and 4 bases stayed unmatched. The CDR3: CASSSRGRTEAFF. In DNA, the CDR3 is TGTGCCAGCAGCTCAAGGGGGCGAACTGAAGCTTTCTTT.

The table lists this clone with a count of one. The chain combines TRBV29-1 with TRBJ1-5; D gene ambiguous. The CDR3 length is 13 residues. Trimming cost V 4 bases and J 3 bases, with 10 bases left between them. CDR1 and CDR2 (germline): SQVTM, ANQGSEA. CDR3 bases: TGCAGCGTTGTTGAGGGTTTCAATCAGCCCCAGCATTTT. Its protein is CSVVEGFNQPQHF.

V is TRBV6-5 and J is TRBJ2-1; 9 nucleotides align to TRBD2. CDR1 and CDR2 from the germline V gene are MNHEY and SVGAGI. V lost 1 base to trimming and J lost 9 bases; unmatched junction nucleotides: 7. The CDR3 loop spans 15 amino acids. CDR3 nucleotides: TGTGCCAGCAGTTACTACGGCGGGGGGGCCGCTGAGCAGTTCTTC. Translation gives CASSYYGGGAAEQFF.

The genes are TRBV7-9 and TRBJ2-7; 10 bases map to TRBD1. Per germline, CDR1 SEHNR and CDR2 FQNEAQ (reference sequence). The CDR3 totals 15 residues. After removal of 4 bases from V and 5 bases from J, the junction contained 8 bases not matched to a gene. The chain's CDR3 is CASSSTGQGYNEQYF. The CDR3 DNA is TGTGCCAGCAGCTCGACGGGACAGGGGTACAACGAGCAGTACTTC.

The rearrangement uses TRBV6-5 and TRBJ2-7; TRBD2 matches at 7 bases. CDR3 length equals 15 residues. The ends lost 7 bases at V and 5 bases at J; junction bases unmatched: 14. CDR1 is MNHEY and CDR2 is SVGAGI in the germline V gene. This chain's CDR3 is CASTGGGVSEDEQYF. The CDR3 nucleotides are TGTGCCAGCACCGGGGGAGGGGTTAGCGAGGACGAGCAGTACTTC.

V is TRBV25-1 and J is TRBJ1-4, with 7 bases lining up with TRBD1. V gave up 5 bases and J gave up 4 bases; unmatched junction bases: 7. Germline loops: CDR1 MGHDK, CDR2 SYGVNS. CDR3 size: 15 residues. The CDR3 spells CASSFVTGHNEKLFF. The CDR3 DNA reads as TGTGCCAGCAGTTTCGTGACAGGGCATAATGAAAAACTGTTTTTT.

The chain carries TRBV7-9 and TRBJ1-4; D call uncertain. This CDR3 has 13 amino acids. The V end lost 5 bases, the J end lost 8 bases, and 12 bases lay between the germline ends. The germline V gene encodes CDR1 SEHNR and CDR2 FQNEAQ (reference sequence). The DNA of the CDR3 is TGTGCCAGCAGCCTCGACACCTCCGAAAAACTGTTTTTT. Translated, it gives CASSLDTSEKLFF.

The chain links TRBV11-2 to TRBJ2-3; 9 bases line up with TRBD2. The germline CDR1 and CDR2 sequences are SGHAT and FQNNGV. The CDR3 consists of 17 residues. Unmatched junction bases numbered 7, after V lost 2 bases and J lost 1 base. CDR3 region: CASSLLRGGGGTDTQYF. CDR3 in DNA: TGTGCCAGCAGCTTACTCCGTGGCGGGGGGGGCACAGATACGCAGTATTTT.

The chain carries TRBV3-1 (or the pseudogene TRBV3-2) and TRBJ1-2, with D perhaps matching TRBD1 (5 bases). Looked up from germline, CDR1 is LGHDT and CDR2 is YNNKEL (reference sequence). V shed 7 bases and J shed 0 bases, with 12 bases lying between them. The CDR3 consists of 14 residues. The CDR3 DNA sequence: TGTGCCAGCACCCACTCGACAGCTAACTATGGCTACACCTTC. Protein product: CASTHSTANYGYTF.

The chain links TRBV20-1 to TRBJ2-5; a possible D gene is TRBD2 (6 bases). The CDR3 totals 11 residues. Trimming cost V 4 bases and J 5 bases, with 8 bases left between them. Germline V gene sequence: CDR1 DFQATT, CDR2 SNEGSKA (reference sequence). The CDR3 DNA sequence: TGCAGTGCTAAACGGGGGGAGACCCAGTACTTC. It encodes CSAKRGETQYF.

The J gene is TRBJ2-7, the V gene TRBV30; D gene ambiguous. CDR1 and CDR2 from the germline V gene are GTSNPN and SVGIG (reference sequence). Trimming pared 1 base from V and 4 bases from J, leaving 5 bases between. The CDR3 loop spans 11 amino acids. CDR3 protein: CAWSGRYEQYF. The CDR3 coding sequence is TGTGCCTGGAGTGGCAGATACGAGCAGTACTTC.

In this sample, this clone turned up once. The V and J genes are TRBV5-4 and TRBJ2-3; 7 bases agree with TRBD1. Trimming removed 2 bases from V and 1 base from J; junction bases left unmatched: 4. Germline values: CDR1 SGHNT, CDR2 YYREEE (reference sequence). This CDR3 contains 15 residues. CDR3 in amino acids: CASSFQQGRTDTQYF. The CDR3 DNA reads as TGTGCCAGCAGCTTTCAACAGGGGCGCACAGATACGCAGTATTTT. Together with reference TRBV5-4 and TRBJ2-3, the CDR3 gives the full variable domain: ETGVTQSPTHLIKTRGQQVTLRCSSQSGHNTVSWYQQALGQGPQFIFQYYREEENGRGNFPPRFSGLQFPNYSSELNVNALELDDSALYLCASSFQQGRTDTQYFGPGTRLTVL.

The V call is TRBV10-3, the J call TRBJ1-2, with D perhaps TRBD1 (6 bases). This CDR3 comprises 14 residues. V was pared by 3 bases and J by 8 bases, with 16 bases between. Germline V gene lookup returns CDR1 ENHRY and CDR2 SYGVKD. The CDR3 DNA reads TGTGCCATCAGTGAACCCGGCAGGGGCGTCGGCTACACCTTC. Its protein product is CAISEPGRGVGYTF.

The chain links TRBV12-3 or TRBV12-4 to TRBJ2-4; 8 positions agree with TRBD1. The CDR3 contains 13 residues. J was trimmed by 9 bases and V by 6 bases; bases with no gene match: 7. The CDR3 region has the DNA TGTGCCAGCAGAGTAGGACAGGGACCCATTCAGTACTTC. It encodes CASRVGQGPIQYF.

This clone was seen a handful of times. V and J are TRBV19 and TRBJ1-3; D gene ambiguous. The CDR3 covers 15 residues. Germline-derived CDR1 and CDR2 are LNHDA and SQIVND (reference sequence). V lost 5 bases and J 0 bases, leaving 11 bases between the germline ends. The CDR3 DNA is TGTGCCAGTAGTTCGCTCGAGAGCTCTGGAAACACCATATATTTT. This sequence encodes CASSSLESSGNTIYF.

V and J are TRBV6-4 and TRBJ2-6; 9 bases are shared with TRBD1. The CDR3 has 17 amino acids. The trim removed 4 bases at V and 0 bases at J, leaving 4 bases unmatched. CDR1 is MRHNA, CDR2 SNTAGT, per germline. The CDR3 DNA is TGTGCCAGCAGTGCAGACAGGGGGGACTCTGGGGCCAACGTCCTGACTTTC. Translation: CASSADRGDSGANVLTF.

This rearrangement joins TRBV9 to TRBJ1-4, with TRBD1 matching over 7 bases. Germline assignment: CDR1 SGDLS and CDR2 YYNGEE. This CDR3 is built from 16 residues. The V segment lost 4 bases and the J segment 7 bases; nucleotides outside the gene matches: 13. The CDR3 region is CASSPSLGTAFEKLFF. The CDR3 DNA is TGTGCCAGCAGCCCAAGCCTGGGGACAGCGTTTGAAAAACTGTTTTTT.

V is TRBV2 and J is TRBJ1-4, with TRBD1 as a possible D gene (6 bases). This CDR3 has 11 residues. Per the germline V gene, CDR1 is SNHLY and CDR2 is FYNNEI. The ends were cut back, 10 bases at V and 7 bases at J, with 10 bases in the middle. In DNA, the CDR3 is TGTGCCACCAGGGGACTTGAAAAACTGTTTTTT. Amino acids: CATRGLEKLFF.

The count of this clone is one. Its ends do not fully match the called genes, so a read error is possible. The J gene is TRBJ1-1, the V gene TRBV6-5, with D maybe TRBD1 (6 bases). This CDR3 region has 14 residues. CDR1 is MNHEY and CDR2 is SVGAGI in the germline V gene. CDR3 amino acids: CASSHSQGNSEAFF. The CDR3, as DNA: TGTGCCAGCAGCCATTCCCAGGGGAACTCTGAAGCTTTCTTT.